The 17 T cell receptor beta chains reported below all come from one sample, sequenced in a study of neoadjuvant anti-PD-1 for oral cavity cancer. Repertoires were generated with immunoSEQ multiplex PCR, while TCRdb's copy carries only in-frame clones and drops some. Of fewer than 15,000 clones listed, about four fifths are singletons. As for time point: after neoadjuvant nivolumab, at surgical resection. The sample was PBMCs, taken after nivolumab (anti-PD-1) treatment. These receptors came from a person aged 40-85 years with oral cavity squamous cell carcinoma.

The table lists this clone with a count of one. V and J are TRBV9 and TRBJ2-3, with D uncertain. V lost 0 bases and J 6 bases, leaving 11 bases between the germline ends. Germline CDR1 and CDR2: SGDLS and YYNGEE. The CDR3 is 14 amino acids. The chain's CDR3 is CASSVVKRSDTQYF. The CDR3 bases are TGTGCCAGCAGCGTAGTAAAGAGATCCGATACGCAGTATTTT. The entire variable domain, with the rest obtained from reference TRBV9 and TRBJ2-3, is as follows: DSGVTQTPKHLITATGQRVTLRCSPRSGDLSVYWYQQSLDQGLQFLIQYYNGEERAKGNILERFSAQQFPDLHSELNLSSLELGDSALYFCASSVVKRSDTQYFGPGTRLTVL.

The genes are TRBV7-9 and TRBJ1-2, with D perhaps TRBD1 (6 bases). CDR3 length equals 14 residues. CDR1 is SEHNR and CDR2 is FQNEAQ in the germline V gene (reference sequence). With 3 bases removed from V and 4 bases from J, the gap between germline ends came to 12 bases. The CDR3 nucleotides are TGTGCCAGCAGCTTGGCAGGGGCGCTCTATGGCTACACCTTC. Translation gives CASSLAGALYGYTF.

This clone was counted once. The gene calls are TRBV27 and TRBJ2-2, with D perhaps TRBD2 (5 bases). This CDR3 contains 17 residues. Germline-derived CDR1 and CDR2 are MNHEY and SMNVEV (reference sequence). The V and J ends lost 7 bases and 5 bases respectively, with 23 bases between them. CDR3: CASNSALGSRGTGELFF. CDR3 coding DNA: TGTGCCAGCAATTCCGCGTTGGGTTCCAGAGGGACCGGGGAGCTGTTTTTT.

The chain carries TRBV29-1 and TRBJ2-5; a possible D gene is TRBD1 (6 bases). Trimming shortened V by 6 bases and J by 5 bases, and 16 bases separated the two germline ends. This CDR3 has 13 residues. CDR1 is SQVTM and CDR2 is ANQGSEA in the germline V gene. The CDR3 protein is CSVQGSGIETQYF. In nucleotides, the CDR3 is TGCAGCGTCCAGGGGTCAGGGATCGAGACCCAGTACTTC.

The genes are TRBV5-6 and TRBJ1-1; D is ambiguous. Germline CDR1 and CDR2: SGHDT and YYEEEE. V was pared by 0 bases and J by 3 bases, with 6 bases between. This CDR3 region has 13 residues. DNA of the CDR3: TGTGCCAGCAGCTTGGACAGCTACACTGAAGCTTTCTTT. It is translated as CASSLDSYTEAFF.

This chain uses TRBV27 with TRBJ2-7; D is perhaps TRBD2 (5 bases). This CDR3 spans 13 amino acids. CDR1 MNHEY and CDR2 SMNVEV come from the germline V gene (reference sequence). Trimming stripped 5 bases from V and 4 bases from J, with 12 bases between. CDR3 sequence: CASSTGTSYEQYF. The CDR3 DNA reads as TGTGCCAGCAGTACGGGCACTAGTTACGAGCAGTACTTC.

This clone showed up just once. The J gene is TRBJ2-7, the V gene TRBV5-1; 7 bases agree with TRBD1. V gave up 0 bases and J gave up 6 bases; unmatched junction bases: 6. This CDR3 has 14 residues. Germline CDR1 and CDR2: SGHRS and YFSETQ. The CDR3 spells CASSLDGQAGEQYF. The CDR3 DNA reads TGCGCCAGCAGCTTGGATGGACAGGCGGGCGAGCAGTACTTC.

A remark on this clone: The germline gene is not matched at one end of the junction; a read error may be the cause. This sequence joins TRBV7-7 and TRBJ2-2, with TRBD2 as a possible D gene (6 bases). The CDR3 contains 16 residues. Germline CDR1 is SSHAT and CDR2 is FNYEAQ (reference sequence). Here the CDR3 reads CASSLTGGANTGELFF. Here the CDR3 DNA reads TGTGCTAGCAGCTTAACGGGCGGGGCGAACACCGGGGAGCTGTTTTTT.

This clone was found once. The chain links TRBV28 to TRBJ2-1; 7 nucleotides align to TRBD2. Losses at the gene ends were 7 bases for V and 0 bases for J; bases not matched to a gene: 12. This CDR3 comprises 17 residues. Per the germline V gene, CDR1 is MDHEN and CDR2 is SYDVKM. CDR3 amino acids: CASTASGAGSSYNEQFF. In nucleotides, the CDR3 is TGTGCCAGCACGGCTAGCGGTGCGGGGAGCTCCTACAATGAGCAGTTCTTC.

This clone was observed a handful of times. V and J are TRBV5-1 and TRBJ2-7; no firm D call. Germline V CDR1 and CDR2: SGHRS, YFSETQ. This CDR3 spans 14 amino acids. With 3 bases removed from V and 3 bases from J, the gap between germline ends came to 13 bases. CDR3 bases: TGCGCCAGCAGCTCTGAAGGCGGCCTCTACGAGCAGTACTTC. As protein: CASSSEGGLYEQYF. Combining the CDR3 with reference TRBV5-1 and TRBJ2-7 gives the whole variable domain KAGVTQTPRYLIKTRGQQVTLSCSPISGHRSVSWYQQTPGQGLQFLFEYFSETQRNKGNFPGRFSGRQFSNSRSEMNVSTLELGDSALYLCASSSEGGLYEQYFGPGTRLTVT.

The chain employs TRBV9 and TRBJ1-1; 11 positions match TRBD1. This CDR3 has 15 amino acids. Trimming cost V 3 bases and J 6 bases; bases outside gene matches: 7. CDR1 is SGDLS, CDR2 YYNGEE, per germline. CDR3 coding DNA: TGTGCCAGCAGCGGGACGGACAGGGGGCTAGCTGAAGCTTTCTTT. Its protein is CASSGTDRGLAEAFF.

This clone has more than one count but fewer than ten. In DNA form, the CDR3 reads TGTGCCAGCAGCTTCGTCAGGGGGCCCTCTGAAGCTTTCTTT. This translates into CASSFVRGPSEAFF. The V and J genes are TRBV7-2 and TRBJ1-1, with 8 bases fitting TRBD1. Germline V gives CDR1 SGHTA, CDR2 FQGNSA. The J segment lost 6 bases and the V segment lost 3 bases, leaving 6 bases of the junction unmatched. CDR3 size: 14 residues.

CDR3 sequence (DNA): TGTGCCAGCAGATCCGGGGGGGGAGGGAACACTGAAGCTTTCTTT. The encoded protein is CASRSGGGGNTEAFF. The chain links TRBV2 to TRBJ1-1, with D possibly TRBD1 on 5 matching bases. Per germline, CDR1 SNHLY and CDR2 FYNNEI. This CDR3 is 15 amino acids long. V was clipped by 6 bases and J by 1 base, with 15 bases between them.

The chain recombines TRBV7-9 with TRBJ2-2, with TRBD2 identical over 10 bases. Trimming removed 2 bases from V and 7 bases from J; junction bases left unmatched: 7. The germline gives CDR1 SEHNR, CDR2 FQNEAQ (reference sequence). The CDR3 covers 16 residues. The CDR3: CASSLRGLAAFGELFF. CDR3 in DNA: TGTGCCAGCAGCTTAAGAGGACTAGCGGCATTCGGGGAGCTGTTTTTT.

The chain joins TRBV2 to TRBJ2-5; D gene ambiguous. There are 14 residues in the CDR3. V lost 4 bases to trimming and J lost 0 bases, with 9 bases between them. Germline CDR1 reads SNHLY; CDR2 reads FYNNEI. CDR3 nucleotide sequence: TGTGCCAGCAGTGCGCGAAAAAACCAAGAGACCCAGTACTTC. It translates to CASSARKNQETQYF.

The gene calls are TRBV28 and TRBJ2-7; 8 nucleotides align to TRBD2. This CDR3 has 16 amino acids. Per germline, CDR1 MDHEN and CDR2 SYDVKM. Germline trimming cut 7 bases from V and 1 base from J; bases unmatched to any gene: 12. Here the CDR3 DNA reads TGTGCCAGCACCCGGGGGTTGAGCGGGAGATCCTACGAGCAGTACTTC. This encodes CASTRGLSGRSYEQYF. Full variable domain (outside the CDR3, taken from reference TRBV28 and TRBJ2-7): DVKVTQSSRYLVKRTGEKVFLECVQDMDHENMFWYRQDPGLGLRLIYFSYDVKMKEKGDIPEGYSVSREKKERFSLILESASTNQTSMYLCASTRGLSGRSYEQYFGPGTRLTVT.

This rearrangement joins TRBV6-1 to TRBJ2-2; D assignment may be TRBD1 or TRBD2 (5 bases each). Between the trimmed V and J ends, which lost 3 bases and 2 bases, there was a span of 10 bases. This CDR3 is built from 15 residues. Germline V gene sequence: CDR1 MNHNS, CDR2 SASEGT. CDR3 sequence: CASSEPGRNTGELFF. CDR3 nucleotides: TGTGCCAGCAGTGAGCCAGGGAGAAACACCGGGGAGCTGTTTTTT.